These T cell receptor beta chains were read from a single sample in a study of T cell repertoires in cytomegalovirus infection. One entry per CDR3 protein, called by TCRdb with MiXCR from the reads. The table shows some 400,000 distinct CDR3 sequences, with roughly 30% occurring only once. Material: PBMCs. These receptors were obtained from a human donor in good health (CMV status not recorded). Some clones in this sample may be carry-over from other donors' samples. Both conserved end residues are part of each CDR3. D genes are given only for firm matches. Clone sizes are given selectively: once, few, many, or a class where the clone is expanded.

few | TRBJ1-1 | NA | TRBV7-9 | TGTGCCAGCAGCCCCTCTGGCCAGGCAAGGACTGAAGCTTTCTTT | CASSPSGQARTEAFF
many | TRBJ1-6 | TRBD1 | TRBV6-5 | TGTGCCAGCAGTTACATGGGGACAGGGGCTAATTCACCCCTCCACTTT | CASSYMGTGANSPLHF
few | TRBJ1-1 | TRBD1 | TRBV4-3 | TGCGCCAGCAGCCAGGGGACAGGCGGTGAAGCTTTCTTT | CASSQGTGGEAFF
once | TRBJ1-1 | NA | TRBV15 | TGTGCCACCAGCGGGGAGGGACACGTATTCACTGAAGCTTTCTTT | CATSGEGHVFTEAFF
NA | TRBJ1-1 | TRBD1 | TRBV4-3 | TGCGCCAGCAGCCAAGGGGACAGGATGAACACTGAAGCTTTCTTT | CASSQGDRMNTEAFF
NA | TRBJ1-1 | TRBD1 | TRBV19 | TGTGCCAGTAGTTTATCACAGGGGGCTGTCACTGAAGCTTTCTTT | CASSLSQGAVTEAFF
NA | TRBJ2-5 | TRBD1 | TRBV7-9 | TGTGCCAGCAGCTCCGCGTTGGACAGGGAAATTAAGACCCAGTACTTC | CASSSALDREIKTQYF
NA | TRBJ2-7 | TRBD1 | TRBV6-6 | TGTGCCAGCAGTTACAAGACAGGGGTTTATTACGAGCAGTACTTC | CASSYKTGVYYEQYF
NA | TRBJ1-4 | NA | TRBV28 | TGTGCCAGCAGTTTGGACGGCCCTAATGAAAAACTGTTTTTT | CASSLDGPNEKLFF
many | TRBJ2-5 | NA | TRBV12-3/TRBV12-4 | TGTGCCAGCAGCTCGACAGGAGTCGTCGGGACCCAGTACTTC | CASSSTGVVGTQYF
many | TRBJ2-5 | TRBD2 | TRBV7-2 | TGTGCCAGCAGCTTACTGCGGGGGGCACAAGAGACCCAGTACTTC | CASSLLRGAQETQYF
NA | TRBJ1-4 | TRBD1 | TRBV15 | TGTGCCACCAGCAGAGCAGGGGGAGGCGAAAAACTGTTTTTT | CATSRAGGGEKLFF
NA | TRBJ2-1 | TRBD1 | TRBV7-6 | TGTGCCAGCAGCACAGACAGGGGGCGTTTTAGCTCCTACAATGAGCAGTTCTTC | CASSTDRGRFSSYNEQFF
NA | TRBJ1-6 | NA | TRBV5-5 | TGTGCCAGCAGCTTGGGACACGACAGGCGGAGGATCTTTTTT | CASSLGHDRRRIFF
NA | TRBJ2-3 | NA | TRBV29-1 | TGCAGCGTTCCTTCGGGGTACACAGATACGCAGTATTTT | CSVPSGYTDTQYF
NA | TRBJ1-3 | NA | TRBV30 | TGTGCCTGGAGCCTCGGACTCAACTCTGGAAACACCATATATTTT | CAWSLGLNSGNTIYF
few | TRBJ2-1 | NA | TRBV20-1 | TGCAGTGCCGGGGAGACCCCGGGGAATGAGCAGTTCTTC | CSAGETPGNEQFF
NA | TRBJ2-3 | TRBD2 | TRBV20-1 | TGCAGTGCTGTTGTTGGAGCGGGGGCCACAGATACGCAGTATTTT | CSAVVGAGATDTQYF
few | TRBJ2-1 | TRBD2 | TRBV4-3 | TGCGCCAGCAGCCGAGGCACCGGGACTAGCGGTTACAATGAGCAGTTCTTC | CASSRGTGTSGYNEQFF
NA | TRBJ2-2 | NA | TRBV2 | TGTGCCAGCAGTGCAGCGCCTGCCGGGGAGCTGTTTTTT | CASSAAPAGELFF
NA | TRBJ2-1 | NA | TRBV18 | TGTGCCAGCTCACTACCTGGAATCCCCGATTACAATGAGCAGTTCTTC | CASSLPGIPDYNEQFF
NA | TRBJ2-3 | NA | TRBV12-3/TRBV12-4 | TGTGCCAGCACCCACTCTCCAGATACGCAGTATTTT | CASTHSPDTQYF
NA | TRBJ2-1 | NA | TRBV7-6 | TGTGCCAGCAGCCCTGGCCCGCAGCAGTACAATGAGCAGTTCTTC | CASSPGPQQYNEQFF
NA | TRBJ2-7 | NA | TRBV7-8 | TGTGCCAGCAGCCAGAGCCTCGGCCAGTCCTACGAGCAGTACTTC | CASSQSLGQSYEQYF
few | TRBJ1-5 | TRBD1 | TRBV19 | TGTGCCAGTAGGCGGGACAGGGGGCGCCCCGGCAATCAGCCCCAGCATTTT | CASRRDRGRPGNQPQHF
many | TRBJ1-3 | NA | TRBV7-8 | TGTGCCAGCAGCTCTATTACAGGGACTGGAAACACCATATATTTT | CASSSITGTGNTIYF
many | TRBJ1-5 | NA | TRBV7-2 | TGTGCCAGCAGCCCTCAATTATCAGGGTTTCAGCCCCAGCATTTT | CASSPQLSGFQPQHF
NA | TRBJ1-5 | NA | TRBV7-4 | TGTGCCAGCAGAAGGACCTACAGGGATAGCAATCAGCCCCAGCATTTT | CASRRTYRDSNQPQHF
NA | TRBJ2-2 | NA | TRBV5-4 | TGTGCCAGCAGCTTGAAGGCAGCTAACACCGGGGAGCTGTTTTTT | CASSLKAANTGELFF
many | TRBJ1-6 | TRBD1 | TRBV7-8 | TGTGCCAGCAGCTTAGGATTCCGGCCGACAGGGACGGGCTCCTATAATTCACCCCTCCACTTT | CASSLGFRPTGTGSYNSPLHF
few | TRBJ2-2 | NA | TRBV27 | TGTGCCAGCAGTACCCTCGGAGGAGGGAACACCGGGGAGCTGTTTTTT | CASSTLGGGNTGELFF
few | TRBJ2-7 | NA | TRBV6-5 | TGTGCCAGCAGTTACCTGGACGGAGCCTACGAGCAGTACTTC | CASSYLDGAYEQYF
NA | TRBJ1-3 | TRBD1 | TRBV5-1 | TGCGCCAGCAGCCCCGACAGGGGGACAGGAAACACCATATATTTT | CASSPDRGTGNTIYF
many | TRBJ1-1 | TRBD1 | TRBV6-2/TRBV6-3 | TGTGCCAGCAGGCCACGGGACAGGGTTTTCCTGAACACTGAAGCTTTCTTT | CASRPRDRVFLNTEAFF